These T cell receptor beta chains were read from a single sample in a study of shared clonotypes between healthy human individuals. TCRdb's copy holds only in-frame clones and misses some; the assay was immunoSEQ multiplex PCR. This table holds about 680,000 clones, about 90% found once. The specimen was naive CD8+ T cells sorted from blood. These receptors originate from a man aged 30 to 39 in good health. The CDR3 runs from the conserved cysteine through the conserved F or W. A D gene is named only where the DNA matches it firmly. Some rows mark clone size as missing; the rest say once, few, many or name a class of expanded clone.

CASSSYRGRNYNEQFF	TGTGCCAGCAGCTCTTACAGGGGGCGGAACTACAATGAGCAGTTCTTC	TRBV11-2	16	once	TRBJ2-1	TRBD1
CASSYGSGAGANVLTF	TGTGCCAGCAGCTATGGTTCCGGAGCCGGGGCCAACGTCCTGACTTTC	TRBV13	16	-	TRBJ2-6	-
CASSTQTGRGYTF	TGTGCCAGCAGCACTCAGACAGGGAGGGGCTACACCTTC	TRBV21-1	13	-	TRBJ1-2	-
CASSLAARAQNIQYF	TGTGCCAGCAGCTTGGCGGCAAGGGCCCAAAACATTCAGTACTTC	TRBV5-6	15	-	TRBJ2-4	-
CASSLFPQLRETQYF	TGTGCCAGCAGTTTATTCCCCCAATTAAGAGAGACCCAGTACTTC	TRBV27	15	-	TRBJ2-5	-
CASSGDIPGELAKNIQYF	TGTGCCAGCAGCGGCGACATCCCGGGGGAGTTAGCCAAAAACATTCAGTACTTC	TRBV7-9	18	-	TRBJ2-4	-
CASSFGQGYEQYF	TGTGCCAGCAGTTTCGGTCAGGGCTACGAGCAGTACTTC	TRBV27	13	-	TRBJ2-7	-
CASRFREVTEAFF	TGTGCCAGCAGATTCAGGGAGGTCACTGAAGCTTTCTTT	TRBV2	13	once	TRBJ1-1	-
CASSQDTGSYEQYF	TGCGCCAGCAGCCAAGATACAGGGTCCTACGAGCAGTACTTC	TRBV4-3	14	few	TRBJ2-7	-
CATSERGNAETQYF	TGTGCCACCAGCGAGAGGGGGAATGCGGAGACCCAGTACTTC	TRBV15	14	-	TRBJ2-5	-
CASSLRLAGPSTDTQYF	TGTGCCAGCAGCCTTCGACTAGCGGGGCCTAGCACAGATACGCAGTATTTT	TRBV7-6	17	-	TRBJ2-3	TRBD2
CASSDGLGDTEAFF	TGTGCCAGCAGTGACGGATTGGGGGACACTGAAGCTTTCTTT	TRBV6-4	14	-	TRBJ1-1	-
CASSPQLSRYNEQFF	TGTGCCAGCAGCCCCCAGCTTAGTAGATACAATGAGCAGTTCTTC	TRBV7-9	15	-	TRBJ2-1	-
CASSLNTGELFF	TGTGCCAGCAGCCTGAACACCGGGGAGCTGTTTTTT	TRBV7-9	12	-	TRBJ2-2	-
CASISRRVDQPQHF	TGTGCCAGCATTTCCCGGAGGGTGGATCAGCCCCAGCATTTT	TRBV6-1	14	-	TRBJ1-5	-
CASSLLAGEGETQYF	TGTGCCAGCAGTTTACTAGCGGGGGAAGGTGAGACCCAGTACTTC	TRBV6-5	15	-	TRBJ2-5	TRBD2
CASSLRPPGKNNEQFF	TGTGCCAGCAGTTTAAGGCCCCCAGGGAAGAACAATGAGCAGTTCTTC	TRBV27	16	-	TRBJ2-1	-
CASSLLDSTDTQYF	TGTGCCAGCAGTTTACTAGACAGCACAGATACGCAGTATTTT	TRBV27	14	few	TRBJ2-3	-
CASSPRGGGRIQPQHF	TGTGCCAGTAGTCCCCGAGGGGGGGGGCGAATTCAGCCCCAGCATTTT	TRBV19	16	-	TRBJ1-5	-
CASSKAGPSYEQYF	TGTGCCAGCAGCAAAGCGGGACCGAGCTACGAGCAGTACTTC	TRBV21-1	14	-	TRBJ2-7	-
CASSPTGTSGREGQFF	TGTGCCAGCAGCCCGACCGGGACTAGCGGGAGGGAAGGTCAGTTCTTC	TRBV5-4	16	-	TRBJ2-1	TRBD2
CASSLEGMDFYGYTF	TGTGCCAGCAGCTTGGAGGGGATGGATTTCTATGGCTACACCTTC	TRBV5-5	15	-	TRBJ1-2	-
CASSLRAGVGEQYF	TGTGCCAGCAGTTTACGAGCGGGAGTGGGGGAGCAGTACTTC	TRBV27	14	once	TRBJ2-7	TRBD2